This TCR beta chain was documented in a study of T cells in Graves' hyperthyroidism and ophthalmopathy. Whole-study results and caveats: In the analysis, a 13 V-J model separated ophthalmopathy from stable hyperthyroidism.

A note on this clonotype: The antigen remains undetermined.

Clinical symptoms, serum thyroxine and TRAb, thyroid ultrasound and orbital computed tomography were used for the diagnoses. RNA transcripts yielded amplified TCR beta CDR3 regions. In the first-round RT-PCR of the TCR CDR3, the HTBI primer set was used. MiXCR, run by TCRdb on the multiplex PCR reads, gives a single entry per CDR3 protein. Among hundreds of thousands of distinct CDR3 sequences listed, 38% were seen once. Trimming removed 1 base from V and 2 bases from J, with 12 bases in between. This CDR3 contains 15 residues. Germline CDR1 LNHDA, CDR2 SQIVND (reference sequence). Sequenced sample: blood. The chain is built from TRBV19 and TRBJ2-7; unclear D gene. This TCR was sampled from a man younger than 30 with Graves' hyperthyroidism. The CDR3 here is CASSIGGPDPYEQYF. Written as DNA, the CDR3 is TGTGCCAGTAGTATAGGTGGGCCAGATCCCTACGAGCAGTACTTC.